This entry concerns a single T cell receptor beta chain. The V end lost 0 bases, the J end lost 0 bases, and 14 bases lay between the germline ends. Germline V gene lookup returns CDR1 LGHNA and CDR2 YSLEER. The CDR3 has 17 amino acids. This specimen comes from a study of blood T cell repertoires in COVID-19. Background on the study: Acute and convalescent COVID-19 specimens originated in the United States, Italy and Spain. In each case, the material was cDNA or gDNA derived from T cells, B-cell-depleted T cells, or PBMCs.

The authors' processing: Estimated nucleated cell counts came from reference gene primer amplification. Method: immunoSEQ multiplex PCR; TCRdb's copy keeps in-frame clones and lacks some. V and J calls and clone size are copied from that table; D and trimming were computed from the DNA. Among around 61,000 clones, roughly three quarters were seen once, and the ten largest hold 15% to 19%. Sequenced sample: peripheral blood. The clonotype was recovered from a man older than 75 with acute or convalescent COVID-19. The gene calls are TRBV4-3 and TRBJ1-1; the D is unclear. The CDR3 DNA sequence: TGCGCCAGCAGCCAAGATTACAGCCCTCCCATGAACACTGAAGCTTTCTTT. Encoded protein: CASSQDYSPPMNTEAFF.